This T cell receptor beta chain is drawn from a study of cytomegalovirus exposure and HLA in healthy donors. Study in general: A subsequent analysis stated that the roughly 130 validation repertoires were run on the same platform as the approximately 700 first-cohort repertoires.

In its sample, this clone was seen once. Its antigen remains unknown. Study-wide findings and caveats: Cytomegalovirus-associated status was assigned to about 170 TCR beta chains.

V gave up 7 bases and J gave up 5 bases; unmatched junction bases: 8. The germline CDR1 and CDR2 sequences are MGHDK and SYGVNS. This CDR3 region has 14 residues. TCRdb's copy holds only in-frame clones and misses some; the assay was immunoSEQ multiplex PCR. Of around 170,000 clones listed, more than 75% were seen once; the top ten hold 2.5% to 3%. The donors were members of the validation cohort, which comprised 120 subjects and was separate from the first cohort of more than 500 subjects. Sequencing used PBMCs. V is TRBV25-1 and J is TRBJ2-5, with 9 positions matching TRBD2. The TCR was taken from a man between 18 and 29 years old in good health and CMV-seronegative. In nucleotides, the CDR3 is TGTGCCAGCATTCCAGCGGGGGGCGGGGAGACCCAGTACTTC. Its protein product is CASIPAGGGETQYF.